This TCR beta chain derives from a study of T-cell reconstitution after alpha-beta-depleted transplantation in children. Researchers prepared the TCRbeta library using unique molecular identifiers, the study reports. TCRdb re-called the PCR reads with MiXCR, one entry per CDR3 protein. This sample has 120,000 or so distinct CDR3 sequences; 10% to 13% occur once, and the top ten carry 6.5% to 9.5%. The table lists this clonotype with many counts. Source: PBMCs from the stem cell graft donor, taken from the stem cell graft. The TCR was taken from a human donor who donated a stem cell graft to a child with acute lymphoblastic leukemia.

The CDR3: CASSLFQREGIEQFF. DNA for the CDR3: TGTGCCAGCAGTTTATTTCAGCGGGAGGGCATTGAGCAGTTCTTC. The chain couples TRBV28 to TRBJ2-1; 10 bases fit TRBD2. The CDR3 totals 15 residues. Germline values: CDR1 MDHEN, CDR2 SYDVKM. After removal of 1 base from V and 9 bases from J, the junction contained 6 bases not matched to a gene.